The rows below give T cell receptor beta chains drawn from one sample of a study of blood T cell repertoires in COVID-19. Generated by immunoSEQ multiplex PCR, the TCRdb table keeps only in-frame clones and is missing some. The table has around 250,000 clones, around 90% seen once; the top ten hold 0.94%. Sequencing was done on a sample of peripheral blood. The source is a woman aged 40 to 50 who had recovered from COVID-19. Both conserved end residues are part of each CDR3. The D gene is left open where the match is weak. Not all rows give a size; the values are once, few, many and, for expanded clones, a class.

NA,NA,TRBJ2-2,TRBV7-3,CASSLAHTTNTGELFF,TGTGCCAGCAGCTTAGCCCACACAACGAACACCGGGGAGCTGTTTTTT
NA,NA,TRBJ2-5,TRBV2,CASIQETQYF,TGTGCCAGCATACAAGAGACCCAGTACTTC
TRBD1,NA,TRBJ2-7,TRBV6-5,CASSSVDRESYEQYF,TGTGCCAGCAGTTCCGTGGACAGGGAGAGCTACGAGCAGTACTTC
NA,NA,TRBJ1-2,TRBV6-2/TRBV6-3,CASSWAPGELRINYGYTF,TGTGCCAGCAGCTGGGCCCCCGGGGAACTCCGCATTAACTATGGCTACACCTTC
NA,NA,TRBJ1-2,TRBV3-1/TRBV3-2,CASSHQGGDGYTF,TGTGCCAGCAGCCATCAGGGCGGAGATGGCTACACCTTC
TRBD1,NA,TRBJ1-3,TRBV19,CASSITGQGGGNTIYF,TGTGCCAGTAGTATAACGGGACAGGGAGGCGGAAACACCATATATTTT
TRBD1,NA,TRBJ1-1,TRBV18,CASSPKGIGGAEAFF,TGTGCCAGCTCACCAAAGGGCATAGGGGGCGCTGAAGCTTTCTTT
TRBD1,NA,TRBJ1-2,TRBV19,CASKSPLTGFNDYGYTF,TGTGCCAGTAAATCGCCACTGACAGGGTTCAATGACTATGGCTACACCTTC
NA,NA,TRBJ1-3,TRBV11-3,CARQRPGNTIYF,TGTGCCAGGCAGCGGCCTGGAAACACCATATATTTT
TRBD1,NA,TRBJ2-7,TRBV30,CAWSGAGQAYYEQYF,TGTGCCTGGAGTGGGGCGGGACAGGCGTACTACGAGCAGTACTTC
TRBD2,NA,TRBJ2-5,TRBV6-5,CASSHSWGGGETQYF,TGTGCCAGCAGCCATAGCTGGGGGGGAGGAGAGACCCAGTACTTC
TRBD2,NA,TRBJ2-5,TRBV9,CASSAGTSLGVETQYF,TGTGCCAGCAGCGCCGGGACTAGTCTCGGAGTAGAGACCCAGTACTTC
NA,few,TRBJ1-2,TRBV2,CASIAGNPYGYTF,TGTGCCAGCATCGCGGGGAACCCCTATGGCTACACCTTC
TRBD1,NA,TRBJ2-5,TRBV5-1,CASSQGTGPSETQYF,TGCGCCAGCAGCCAAGGGACAGGGCCATCCGAGACCCAGTACTTC
TRBD1,NA,TRBJ1-3,TRBV7-2,CASSLEYGTGLGNTIYF,TGTGCCAGCAGCTTAGAGTACGGGACAGGGCTCGGAAACACCATATATTTT
NA,NA,TRBJ1-5,TRBV27,CASSINRVGNQPQHF,TGTGCCAGCAGTATCAACAGGGTTGGCAATCAGCCCCAGCATTTT
TRBD1,NA,TRBJ1-4,TRBV7-2,CASSGSGQGTEKLFF,TGTGCCAGCAGCGGATCGGGACAGGGAACTGAAAAACTGTTTTTT
TRBD1,NA,TRBJ1-6,TRBV28,CASSLFGQENSPLHF,TGTGCCAGCAGCCTTTTCGGACAGGAAAATTCACCCCTCCACTTT
TRBD2,NA,TRBJ2-7,TRBV19,CASSSRAGTSGYEQYF,TGTGCCAGTAGTAGCCGGGCTGGGACTAGCGGTTACGAGCAGTACTTC
TRBD1,NA,TRBJ1-4,TRBV5-1,CASSAGTENEKLFF,TGCGCCAGCAGCGCAGGGACAGAGAATGAAAAACTGTTTTTT
NA,NA,TRBJ1-4,TRBV4-1,CASSRRTVAGDGTNEKLFF,TGCGCCAGCAGCCGGAGGACGGTGGCGGGGGACGGGACTAATGAAAAACTGTTTTTT
TRBD2,NA,TRBJ2-1,TRBV29-1,CSGTSGRHEQFF,TGCAGCGGGACTAGCGGGAGGCATGAGCAGTTCTTC
TRBD1,NA,TRBJ1-1,TRBV11-3,CASSAQQGAGTEAFF,TGTGCCAGCAGCGCCCAACAGGGGGCGGGCACTGAAGCTTTCTTT
TRBD2,NA,TRBJ2-3,TRBV11-2,CASSPGLAGVQDTQYF,TGTGCCAGCAGCCCGGGACTAGCGGGAGTGCAAGATACGCAGTATTTT
TRBD1,NA,TRBJ2-7,TRBV9,CASSVGGTGIYEQYF,TGTGCCAGCAGCGTAGGGGGGACAGGGATCTACGAGCAGTACTTC
NA,NA,TRBJ1-2,TRBV12-3/TRBV12-4,CASSFEYGYTF,TGTGCCAGCAGTTTCGAGTATGGCTACACCTTC
TRBD1,NA,TRBJ1-1,TRBV28,CASSPSRQGGREAFF,TGTGCCAGCAGTCCATCCCGACAGGGGGGTCGGGAAGCTTTCTTT
NA,NA,TRBJ1-3,TRBV14,CASSPWTVGSGNTIYF,TGTGCCAGCAGCCCTTGGACAGTCGGTTCTGGAAACACCATATATTTT
TRBD2,once,TRBJ2-2,TRBV25-1,CASSSTSGPANTGELFF,TGTGCCAGCAGTTCGACTAGCGGGCCCGCGAACACCGGGGAGCTGTTTTTT
NA,NA,TRBJ2-5,TRBV28,CASSDYWQGETQYF,TGTGCCAGCAGTGATTATTGGCAGGGAGAGACCCAGTACTTC
NA,NA,TRBJ2-2,TRBV7-9,CASSSSGTDTGELFF,TGTGCCAGCAGCTCATCCGGGACTGACACCGGGGAGCTGTTTTTT
NA,medium-sized,TRBJ1-5,TRBV19,CASSIGQGGSNQPQHF,TGTGCCAGTAGTATCGGGCAGGGAGGCAGCAATCAGCCCCAGCATTTT
TRBD1,NA,TRBJ1-5,TRBV3-1/TRBV3-2,CASSASGGGNQPQHF,TGTGCCAGCAGCGCTTCAGGGGGCGGCAATCAGCCCCAGCATTTT
TRBD2,once,TRBJ2-1,TRBV24-1,CATSALAGGPVGEQFF,TGTGCCACCAGTGCACTAGCGGGAGGGCCGGTGGGTGAGCAGTTCTTC
NA,once,TRBJ1-5,TRBV24-1,CATSDLHSNQPQHF,TGTGCCACCAGTGATTTGCATAGCAATCAGCCCCAGCATTTT